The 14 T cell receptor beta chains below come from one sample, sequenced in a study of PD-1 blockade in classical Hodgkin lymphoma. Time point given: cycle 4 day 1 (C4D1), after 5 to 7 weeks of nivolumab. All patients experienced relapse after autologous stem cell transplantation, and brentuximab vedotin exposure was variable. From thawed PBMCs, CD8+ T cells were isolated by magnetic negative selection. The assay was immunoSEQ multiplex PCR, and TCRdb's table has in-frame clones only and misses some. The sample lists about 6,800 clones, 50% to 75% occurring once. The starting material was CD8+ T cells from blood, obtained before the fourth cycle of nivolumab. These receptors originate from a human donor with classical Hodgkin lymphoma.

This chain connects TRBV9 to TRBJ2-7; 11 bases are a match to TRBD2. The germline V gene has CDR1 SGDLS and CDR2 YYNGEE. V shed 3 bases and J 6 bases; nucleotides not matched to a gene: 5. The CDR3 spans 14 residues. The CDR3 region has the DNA TGTGCCAGCAGCGGTACTAGCGGGAGTGTCGAGCAGTACTTC. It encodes CASSGTSGSVEQYF.

CDR3 loop: CASHQGGTEAFF. The CDR3 bases are TGTGCCAGCCATCAGGGGGGTACTGAAGCTTTCTTT. The V and J genes are TRBV18 and TRBJ1-1, with 7 bases lining up with TRBD1. V lost 8 bases to trimming and J lost 5 bases; unmatched junction nucleotides: 5. The length of the CDR3 is 12 residues. Germline CDR1 and CDR2: KGHSH and LQKENI.

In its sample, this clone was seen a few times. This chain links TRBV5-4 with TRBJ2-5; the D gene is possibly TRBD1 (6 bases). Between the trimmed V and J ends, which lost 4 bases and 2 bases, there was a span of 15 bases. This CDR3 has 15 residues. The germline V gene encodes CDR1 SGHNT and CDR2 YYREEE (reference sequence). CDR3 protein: CASSNPEGDQETQYF. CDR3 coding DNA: TGTGCCAGCAGCAACCCCGAGGGGGATCAAGAGACCCAGTACTTC. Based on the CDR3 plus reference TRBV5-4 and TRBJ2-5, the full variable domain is ETGVTQSPTHLIKTRGQQVTLRCSSQSGHNTVSWYQQALGQGPQFIFQYYREEENGRGNFPPRFSGLQFPNYSSELNVNALELDDSALYLCASSNPEGDQETQYFGPGTRLLVL.

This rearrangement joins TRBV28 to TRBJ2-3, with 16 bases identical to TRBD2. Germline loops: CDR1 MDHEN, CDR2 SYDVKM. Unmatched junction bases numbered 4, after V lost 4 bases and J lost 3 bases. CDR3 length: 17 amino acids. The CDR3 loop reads CASSWGLAGGPTDTQYF. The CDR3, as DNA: TGTGCCAGCAGTTGGGGACTAGCGGGAGGGCCTACAGATACGCAGTATTTT.

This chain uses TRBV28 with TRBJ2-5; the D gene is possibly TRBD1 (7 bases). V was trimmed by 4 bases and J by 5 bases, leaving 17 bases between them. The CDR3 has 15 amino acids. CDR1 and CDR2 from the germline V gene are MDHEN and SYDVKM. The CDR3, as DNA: TGTGCCAGCAGTTCGCGGGACAGAAAGTGGGAGACCCAGTACTTC. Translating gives CASSSRDRKWETQYF.

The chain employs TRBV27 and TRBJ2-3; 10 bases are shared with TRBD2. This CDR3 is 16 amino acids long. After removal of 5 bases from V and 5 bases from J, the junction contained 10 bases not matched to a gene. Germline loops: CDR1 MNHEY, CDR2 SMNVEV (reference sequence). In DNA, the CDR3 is TGTGCCAGCAGTCGATCCGGGACTAGCGTGATAGATACGCAGTATTTT. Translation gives CASSRSGTSVIDTQYF.

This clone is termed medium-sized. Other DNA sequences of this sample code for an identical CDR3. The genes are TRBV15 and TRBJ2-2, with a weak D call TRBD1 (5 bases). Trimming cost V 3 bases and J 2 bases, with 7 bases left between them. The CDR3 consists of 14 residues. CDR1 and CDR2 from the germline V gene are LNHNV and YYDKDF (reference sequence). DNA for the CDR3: TGTGCCACCAGCAGGACAGACAACACCGGGGAGCTGTTTTTT. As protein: CATSRTDNTGELFF. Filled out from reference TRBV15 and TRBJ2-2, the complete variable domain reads DAMVIQNPRYQVTQFGKPVTLSCSQTLNHNVMYWYQQKSSQAPKLLFHYYDKDFNNEADTPDNFQSRRPNTSFCFLDIRSPGLGDTAMYLCATSRTDNTGELFFGEGSRLTVL.

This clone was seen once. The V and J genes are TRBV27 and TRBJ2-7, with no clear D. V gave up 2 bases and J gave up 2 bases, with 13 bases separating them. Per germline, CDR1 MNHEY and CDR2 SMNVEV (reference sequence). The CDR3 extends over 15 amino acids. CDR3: CASSLRLWPTYEQYF. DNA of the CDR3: TGTGCCAGCAGTTTAAGATTGTGGCCAACCTACGAGCAGTACTTC.

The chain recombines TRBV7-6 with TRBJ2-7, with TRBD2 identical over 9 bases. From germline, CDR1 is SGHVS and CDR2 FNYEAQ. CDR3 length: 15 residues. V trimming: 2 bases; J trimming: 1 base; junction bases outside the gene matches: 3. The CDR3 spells CASSLSLAGSYEQYF. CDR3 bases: TGTGCCAGCAGCTTAAGTCTAGCGGGGTCCTACGAGCAGTACTTC.

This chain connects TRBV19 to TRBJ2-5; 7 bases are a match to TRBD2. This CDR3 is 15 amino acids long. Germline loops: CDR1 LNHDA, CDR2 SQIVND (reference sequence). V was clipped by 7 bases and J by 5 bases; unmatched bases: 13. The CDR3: CASTATLGEGETQYF. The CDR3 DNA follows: TGTGCCAGTACCGCGACTCTGGGGGAGGGGGAGACCCAGTACTTC.

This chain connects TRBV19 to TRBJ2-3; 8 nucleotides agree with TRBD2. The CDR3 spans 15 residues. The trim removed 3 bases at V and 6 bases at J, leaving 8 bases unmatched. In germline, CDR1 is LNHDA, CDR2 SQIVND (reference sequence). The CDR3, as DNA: TGTGCCAGTAGTATCGATCGGGAGGGCCCGGATACGCAGTATTTT. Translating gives CASSIDREGPDTQYF.

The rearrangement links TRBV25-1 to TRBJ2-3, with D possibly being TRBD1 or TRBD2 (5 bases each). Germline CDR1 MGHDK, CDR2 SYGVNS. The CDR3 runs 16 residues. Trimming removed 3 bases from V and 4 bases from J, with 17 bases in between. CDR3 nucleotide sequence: TGTGCCAGCAGTGACGGGACCGCGGCCTTGCCAGATACGCAGTATTTT. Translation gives CASSDGTAALPDTQYF.

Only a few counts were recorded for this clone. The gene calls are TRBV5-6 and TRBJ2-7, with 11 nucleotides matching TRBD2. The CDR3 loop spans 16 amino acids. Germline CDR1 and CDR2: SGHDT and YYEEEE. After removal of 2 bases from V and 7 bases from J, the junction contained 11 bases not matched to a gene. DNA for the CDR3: TGTGCCAGCAGCTTCTTAGCGGGAGGGCCCTCGGGGGAGCAGTACTTC. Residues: CASSFLAGGPSGEQYF.

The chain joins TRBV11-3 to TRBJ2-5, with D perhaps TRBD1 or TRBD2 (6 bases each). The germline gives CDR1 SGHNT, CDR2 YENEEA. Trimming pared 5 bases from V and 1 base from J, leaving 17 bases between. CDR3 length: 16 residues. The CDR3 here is CASSGPGARGQETQYF. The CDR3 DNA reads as TGTGCCAGCAGCGGACCGGGGGCCCGGGGCCAAGAGACCCAGTACTTC.